This T cell receptor (beta chain) was retrieved from a study of breast tumors, draining lymph nodes, adjacent tissues. Study-level results: Tumors had less TCR diversity than lymph nodes, more than nontumor tissue. The lymph node origin of tumor T cells was framed as consistent with a hypothesis, not demonstrated. The data were judged consistent with most tumor T cells coming from lymph node and expanding in tumor. Luminal-like breast cancer showed significantly greater tumor-nontumor repertoire similarity than basal-like breast cancer did.

Axillary draining lymph nodes of breast cancer patients supplied the node samples. Germline-derived CDR1 and CDR2 are DFQATT and SNEGSKA (reference sequence). The ends were cut back, 6 bases at V and 10 bases at J, with 12 bases in the middle. The CDR3 consists of 11 residues. TCRdb redid the calling of the multiplex PCR reads with MiXCR, one entry per CDR3 protein. The data hold 150,000 to 200,000 distinct CDR3 sequences, with around 33% observed a single time. This clonotype is a singleton in its sample. Its antigen is undetermined. The origin of this receptor is a female donor with breast cancer. Some clones in this sample may be carry-over from other donors' samples. Sequencing was done on a sample of axillary lymph node tissue. This sequence joins TRBV20-1 and TRBJ1-4; D gene uncertain. CDR3 DNA sequence: TGCAGTGCGAGATCCGGGATAAAACTGTTTTTT. Translated: CSARSGIKLFF.